This record looks at one T cell receptor (beta chain) sequence and its context. Original processing methods: Estimation of nucleated cell counts was performed using reference gene primer amplification. The method was immunoSEQ multiplex PCR; TCRdb's version includes in-frame clones alone and lacks a portion of them. The V and J calls and clone size come from that table; D and trimming were worked out from the DNA. The data contain fewer than 200,000 clones, 75% to 90% of them singletons. The CDR3 has 14 residues. Trimming pared 3 bases from V and 2 bases from J, leaving 10 bases between. Germline-derived CDR1 and CDR2 are LNHDA and SQIVND (reference sequence). The data stem from a study of blood T cell repertoires in COVID-19. Study at large: Samples representing acute and convalescent COVID-19 were sourced from the United States, Italy and Spain. In each case, the material was cDNA or gDNA derived from T cells, B-cell-depleted T cells, or PBMCs.

This clonotype was sampled from a woman aged 55-70 years with acute or convalescent COVID-19. This chain links TRBV19 with TRBJ1-2; possibly TRBD1 for D (5 bases). Material for sequencing was peripheral blood. The CDR3 DNA reads TGTGCCAGTAGTATCTGGAACAGGAACTATGGCTACACCTTC. It encodes CASSIWNRNYGYTF. The entire variable domain, with the rest obtained from reference TRBV19 and TRBJ1-2, is as follows: DGGITQSPKYLFRKEGQNVTLSCEQNLNHDAMYWYRQDPGQGLRLIYYSQIVNDFQKGDIAEGYSVSREKKESFPLTVTSAQKNPTAFYLCASSIWNRNYGYTFGSGTRLTVV.